The present entry profiles one T cell receptor beta chain with its context. This entry is derived from a study of blood T cell repertoires in COVID-19. At the level of the study: The United States, Italy and Spain supplied acute and convalescent COVID-19 samples. T cells, B-cell-depleted T cells, or PBMCs provided the cDNA or gDNA that served as material.

The germline V gene has CDR1 SGHDN and CDR2 FVKESK. V lost 4 bases and J lost 2, with 15 bases in between. The CDR3 extends over 16 amino acids. In the authors' workflow: By means of reference gene primer amplification, nucleated cell counts were estimated. The assay was immunoSEQ multiplex PCR, and TCRdb's table has in-frame clones only and misses some. The V and J calls and clone size come from that table; D and trimming were worked out from the DNA. Found here are approximately 89,000 clones, roughly 80% of them singletons; the top ten hold around 49%. The chain carries TRBV14 and TRBJ2-1, with D possibly TRBD2 on 5 matching bases. The receptor's source is a human donor in a cohort sampled during active COVID-19. The specimen sequenced was peripheral blood. The CDR3 DNA follows: TGTGCCAGCAGCCGCGGACTCTCAAGCGCCTACAATGAGCAGTTCTTC. As protein: CASSRGLSSAYNEQFF. The full variable domain, completed using reference TRBV14 and TRBJ2-1, is EAGVTQFPSHSVIEKGQTVTLRCDPISGHDNLYWYRRVMGKEIKFLLHFVKESKQDESGMPNNRFLAERTGGTYSTLKVQPAELEDSGVYFCASSRGLSSAYNEQFFGPGTRLTVL.